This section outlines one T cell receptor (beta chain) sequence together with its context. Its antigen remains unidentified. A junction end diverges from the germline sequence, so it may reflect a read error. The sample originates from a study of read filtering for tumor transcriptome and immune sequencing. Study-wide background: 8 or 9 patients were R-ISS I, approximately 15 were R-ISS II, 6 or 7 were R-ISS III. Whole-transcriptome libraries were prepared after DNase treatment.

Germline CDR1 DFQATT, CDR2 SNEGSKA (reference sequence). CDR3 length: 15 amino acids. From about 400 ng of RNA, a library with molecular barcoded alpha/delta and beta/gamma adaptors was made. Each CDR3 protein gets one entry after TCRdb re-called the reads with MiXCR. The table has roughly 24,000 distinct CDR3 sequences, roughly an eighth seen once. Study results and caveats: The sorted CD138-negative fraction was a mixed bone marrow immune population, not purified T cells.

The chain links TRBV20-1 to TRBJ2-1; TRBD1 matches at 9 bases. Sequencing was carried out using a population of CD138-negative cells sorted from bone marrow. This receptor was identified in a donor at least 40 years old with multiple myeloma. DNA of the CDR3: TGCAGTGCGCTTTCCGGGACAGGGCCCTACGATGAGCAGTTCTTC. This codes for CSALSGTGPYDEQFF.